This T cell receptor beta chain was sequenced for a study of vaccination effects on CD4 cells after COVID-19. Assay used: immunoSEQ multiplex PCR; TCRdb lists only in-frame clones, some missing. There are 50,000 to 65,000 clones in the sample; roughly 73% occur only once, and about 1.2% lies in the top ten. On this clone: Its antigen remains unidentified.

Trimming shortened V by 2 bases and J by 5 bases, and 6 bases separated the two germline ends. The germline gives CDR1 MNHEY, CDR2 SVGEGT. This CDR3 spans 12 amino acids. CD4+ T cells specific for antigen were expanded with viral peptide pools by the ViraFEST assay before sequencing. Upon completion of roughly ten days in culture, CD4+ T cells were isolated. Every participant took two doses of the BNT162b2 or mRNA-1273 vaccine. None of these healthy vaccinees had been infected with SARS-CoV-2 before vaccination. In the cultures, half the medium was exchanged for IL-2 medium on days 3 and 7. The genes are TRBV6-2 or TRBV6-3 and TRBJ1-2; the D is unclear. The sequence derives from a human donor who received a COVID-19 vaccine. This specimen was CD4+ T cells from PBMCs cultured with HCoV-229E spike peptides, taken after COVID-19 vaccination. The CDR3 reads CASSYDVYGYTF. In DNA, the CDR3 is TGTGCCAGCAGTTACGATGTATATGGCTACACCTTC.